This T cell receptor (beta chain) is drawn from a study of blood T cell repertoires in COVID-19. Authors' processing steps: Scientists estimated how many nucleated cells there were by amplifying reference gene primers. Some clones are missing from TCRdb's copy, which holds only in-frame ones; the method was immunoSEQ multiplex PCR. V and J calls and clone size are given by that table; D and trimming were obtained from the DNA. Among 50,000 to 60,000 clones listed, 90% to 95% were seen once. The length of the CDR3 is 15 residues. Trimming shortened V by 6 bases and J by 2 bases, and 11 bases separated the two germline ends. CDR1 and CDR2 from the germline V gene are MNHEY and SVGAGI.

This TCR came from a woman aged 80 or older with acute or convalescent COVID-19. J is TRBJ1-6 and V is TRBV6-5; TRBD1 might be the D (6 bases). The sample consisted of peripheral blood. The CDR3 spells CASRETGTYNSPLHF. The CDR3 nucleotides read TGTGCCAGCAGGGAGACAGGCACCTATAATTCACCCCTCCACTTT.